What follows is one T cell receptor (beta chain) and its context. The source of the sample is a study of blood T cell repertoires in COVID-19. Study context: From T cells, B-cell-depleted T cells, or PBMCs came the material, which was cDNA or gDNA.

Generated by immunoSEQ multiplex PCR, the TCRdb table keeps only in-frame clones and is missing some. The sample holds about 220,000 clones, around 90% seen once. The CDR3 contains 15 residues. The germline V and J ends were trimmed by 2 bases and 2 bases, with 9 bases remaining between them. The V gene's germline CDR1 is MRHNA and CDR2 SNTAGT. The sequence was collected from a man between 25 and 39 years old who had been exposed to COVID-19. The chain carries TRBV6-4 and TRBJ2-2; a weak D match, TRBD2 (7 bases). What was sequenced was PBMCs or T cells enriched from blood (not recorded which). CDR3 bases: TGTGCCAGCAGTGACGGGGGGGCCAACACCGGGGAGCTGTTTTTT. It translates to CASSDGGANTGELFF.